The 29 T cell receptor beta chains reported below all come from one sample, sequenced in a study of human T cells and chemical hapten exposure. A single record per CDR3 protein comes from TCRdb applying MiXCR to the RACE reads. The data contain a few hundred thousand distinct CDR3 sequences, over 6% of them singletons. The time point denotes: patch test 2, 6 weeks after DPC sensitization. This sample's treatment: therapeutic diphenylcyclopropenone sensitization with weekly scalp DPC. The specimen was whole blood, collected in connection with sensitization to the hapten diphenylcyclopropenone (DPC). These TCRs come from a woman under 30 with alopecia areata. Some clones in this sample may be carry-over from other donors' samples.

This clonotype turned up a few times. The chain links TRBV20-1 to TRBJ1-5; TRBD1 agrees at 9 bases. Trimming at V came to 5 bases and at J to 3 bases, leaving 20 bases not matched to a gene. CDR1 DFQATT and CDR2 SNEGSKA come from the germline V gene (reference sequence). The CDR3 has 19 residues. CDR3 DNA: TGCAGTGCTCTTCCACAGGTACCGGGACAGGGAGGAAACAATCAGCCCCAGCATTTT. Its protein product is CSALPQVPGQGGNNQPQHF.

This chain joins TRBV4-2 and TRBJ1-2, with D uncertain. The ends were cut back, 0 bases at V and 1 base at J, with 18 bases in the middle. CDR1 is LGHNA and CDR2 is YNFKEQ in the germline V gene. The CDR3 contains 18 residues. The CDR3 loop is CASSQEISSGNGNYGYTF. The CDR3 DNA sequence: TGTGCCAGCAGCCAAGAAATATCGTCGGGGAATGGTAACTATGGCTACACCTTC.

The chain couples TRBV5-1 to TRBJ1-6, with D maybe TRBD1 (6 bases). The germline CDR1 and CDR2 sequences are SGHRS and YFSETQ. V was clipped by 5 bases and J by 8 bases, with 23 bases between them. The CDR3 is 17 amino acids. The CDR3 loop is CASRTSSSRGGDSPLHF. CDR3 in DNA: TGCGCCAGCAGGACGAGTTCTTCGAGAGGGGGGGATTCACCCCTCCACTTT.

The V gene is TRBV6-6, the J gene TRBJ1-1, with D unclear. Germline-derived CDR1 and CDR2 are MNHNY and SVGAGI (reference sequence). Trimming cost V 4 bases and J 5 bases, with 8 bases left between them. This CDR3 is 12 amino acids long. The CDR3 nucleotides are TGTGCCAGCAGTTGGGTAAGAACTGAAGCTTTCTTT. Residues: CASSWVRTEAFF.

The chain uses TRBV10-3 and TRBJ2-2; 12 positions agree with TRBD1. The CDR3 sequence is 17 residues long. V was clipped by 1 base and J by 14 bases; unmatched bases: 14. CDR1 is ENHRY and CDR2 is SYGVKD in the germline V gene. This CDR3 is CAISELSPGQGAAGLFF. CDR3 sequence (DNA): TGTGCCATCAGTGAGTTATCACCGGGACAGGGGGCAGCGGGACTGTTTTTT.

Ten or more counts support this clonotype. The chain recombines TRBV5-1 with TRBJ2-7; 10 bases agree with TRBD1. Germline V gene data show CDR1 as SGHRS and CDR2 as YFSETQ. V gave up 1 base and J gave up 3 bases; unmatched junction bases: 7. The CDR3 spans 16 residues. The CDR3 nucleotides are TGCGCCAGCAGCTTGAGCCTGGGACAGGGGAACTACGAGCAGTACTTC. The encoded protein is CASSLSLGQGNYEQYF.

The rearrangement links TRBV4-2 to TRBJ1-3, with D perhaps matching TRBD1 (5 bases). The V end was cut by 0 bases, the J end by 2 bases, with 11 bases between. Germline CDR1 LGHNA, CDR2 YNFKEQ. CDR3 length: 16 amino acids. CDR3 nucleotides: TGTGCCAGCAGCCAAGATACTGCGGGGGCTGGAAACACCATATATTTT. It translates to CASSQDTAGAGNTIYF.

A few counts support this clonotype. V gene TRBV11-2 combines with J gene TRBJ2-2, with 9 bases fitting TRBD1. This CDR3 has 14 residues. The germline V gene has CDR1 SGHAT and CDR2 FQNNGV. With 5 bases clipped from V and 6 bases from J, the junction kept 4 bases outside the gene matches. The CDR3 is CASSARQGAGELFF. The CDR3 bases are TGTGCCAGCAGCGCAAGACAGGGGGCCGGGGAGCTGTTTTTT.

In its sample, this clonotype was seen many times. The chain couples TRBV7-9 to TRBJ2-7; no clear D. V was cut by 3 bases and J by 2 bases, with 8 bases left in between. From germline, CDR1 is SEHNR and CDR2 FQNEAQ (reference sequence). The CDR3 consists of 13 residues. Here the CDR3 DNA reads TGTGCCAGCAGCTTCGTAGGGCCCTACGAGCAGTACTTC. This sequence encodes CASSFVGPYEQYF.

This clonotype was seen a few times. This chain connects TRBV13 to TRBJ2-3; 11 nucleotides match TRBD2. Germline V CDR1 and CDR2: PRHDT, FYEKMQ (reference sequence). V shed 5 bases, J shed 1 base, and the junction held 11 bases outside the gene matches. This CDR3 has 18 amino acids. The CDR3: CASSPFLETSGGTDTQYF. The CDR3 DNA reads TGTGCCAGCAGCCCCTTCTTAGAGACTAGCGGGGGCACAGATACGCAGTATTTT.

This clonotype was recorded a few times. The CDR3 loop reads CASSLVRGGNLAFF. The CDR3 DNA follows: TGTGCCAGCAGCTTAGTTCGAGGCGGGAACCTCGCTTTCTTT. The chain uses TRBV11-2 and TRBJ1-1, with unresolved D. The length of the CDR3 is 14 residues. The V end was cut by 1 base, the J end by 11 bases, with 17 bases between. CDR1 and CDR2 from the germline V gene are SGHAT and FQNNGV.

This clonotype was picked up many times. The chain employs TRBV12-3 or TRBV12-4 and TRBJ1-2; 7 positions agree with TRBD1. Trimming took 4 bases from V and 2 from J; bases not matched to a gene: 4. This CDR3 has 14 residues. CDR3 DNA sequence: TGTGCCAGCAGTTCGACAGGGATCAACTATGGCTACACCTTC. Encoded protein: CASSSTGINYGYTF.

This clonotype was seen at least ten times. The rearrangement joins TRBV7-2 to TRBJ2-1; 10 bases are a match to TRBD2. V shed 1 base and J 9 bases; nucleotides not matched to a gene: 6. CDR1 SGHTA and CDR2 FQGNSA come from the germline V gene. This CDR3 is built from 15 residues. The CDR3 reads CASSLGLAGAGEQFF. The CDR3 DNA sequence: TGTGCCAGCAGCTTAGGGCTAGCGGGAGCCGGTGAGCAGTTCTTC. The whole variable domain, remainder taken from reference TRBV7-2 and TRBJ2-1, is GAGVSQSPSNKVTEKGKDVELRCDPISGHTALYWYRQSLGQGLEFLIYFQGNSAPDKSGLPSDRFSAERTGGSVSTLTIQRTQQEDSAVYLCASSLGLAGAGEQFFGPGTRLTVL.

This clonotype was detected only a few times. V gene TRBV6-2 or TRBV6-3 combines with J gene TRBJ2-1, with 8 bases matching TRBD1. The trim removed 6 bases at V and 8 bases at J, leaving 9 bases unmatched. The CDR3 is 14 amino acids. Germline V CDR1 and CDR2: MNHEY, SVGEGT. The CDR3 protein is CASSSWTGSDEQFF. The CDR3 bases are TGTGCCAGCAGCTCCTGGACAGGGTCGGATGAGCAGTTCTTC.

This clonotype came up many times. This chain connects TRBV28 to TRBJ2-1; perhaps D is TRBD1 or TRBD2 (5 bases each). Trimming cost V 10 bases and J 8 bases, with 21 bases left between them. The germline CDR1 and CDR2 sequences are MDHEN and SYDVKM. The length of the CDR3 is 14 residues. The chain's CDR3 is CAIPGPGNPHEQFF. In DNA, the CDR3 is TGTGCCATCCCGGGGCCCGGCAACCCCCATGAGCAGTTCTTC.

In its sample, this clonotype was seen many times. The chain links TRBV12-3 or TRBV12-4 to TRBJ1-5; D might be TRBD1 (5 bases). The V end was cut by 3 bases, the J end by 5 bases, with 11 bases between. This CDR3 is built from 14 residues. In DNA form, the CDR3 reads TGTGCCAGCAGTTTTCGGGGGGACGATCAGCCCCAGCATTTT. This encodes CASSFRGDDQPQHF.

The table lists this clonotype with many counts. The chain's CDR3 is CASSLRGGDAYEQYF. The CDR3 DNA reads TGTGCCAGCAGCTTAAGGGGAGGTGATGCCTACGAGCAGTACTTC. The genes are TRBV7-3 and TRBJ2-7; a weak D match, TRBD2 (6 bases). The germline CDR1 and CDR2 sequences are SGHTA and FQGTGA. V gave up 1 base and J gave up 2 bases, with 12 bases separating them. This CDR3 contains 15 residues.

This clonotype was seen ten or more times. This chain connects TRBV20-1 to TRBJ2-7; D is uncertain. With 3 bases removed from V and 0 bases from J, the gap between germline ends came to 6 bases. This CDR3 region has 12 residues. Germline V lookup: CDR1 DFQATT, CDR2 SNEGSKA (reference sequence). The CDR3 DNA is TGCAGTGCTAGGCAAAGCTCCTACGAGCAGTACTTC. Its translation is CSARQSSYEQYF.

This clonotype was seen more than once but under ten times. The V and J genes are TRBV20-1 and TRBJ2-1, with TRBD1 as a possible D gene (5 bases). Deletions cut 6 bases from V and 0 bases from J, with 15 bases between. The germline gives CDR1 DFQATT, CDR2 SNEGSKA (reference sequence). The CDR3 sequence is 15 residues long. CDR3 in amino acids: CSAGIGVGSYNEQFF. The CDR3 coding sequence is TGCAGTGCAGGGATAGGGGTAGGCTCCTACAATGAGCAGTTCTTC.

This clonotype was counted only a few times. The genes are TRBV25-1 and TRBJ2-3, with D perhaps matching TRBD1 (5 bases). The germline CDR1 and CDR2 sequences are MGHDK and SYGVNS. This CDR3 has 20 residues. V shed 3 bases and J shed 2 bases, with 27 bases lying between them. CDR3: CASSDPLKDKGLDLTDTQYF. CDR3 DNA sequence: TGTGCCAGCAGTGACCCTTTAAAGGACAAAGGATTAGATCTCACAGATACGCAGTATTTT. Combining the CDR3 with reference TRBV25-1 and TRBJ2-3 gives the whole variable domain EADIYQTPRYLVIGTGKKITLECSQTMGHDKMYWYQQDPGMELHLIHYSYGVNSTEKGDLSSESTVSRIRTEHFPLTLESARPSHTSQYLCASSDPLKDKGLDLTDTQYFGPGTRLTVL.

This clonotype was found a few times. The chain links TRBV29-1 to TRBJ2-3, with D perhaps given as TRBD1 or TRBD2 (5 bases each). The CDR3 has 12 residues. In germline, CDR1 is SQVTM, CDR2 ANQGSEA. Trimming removed 5 bases from V and 2 bases from J, with 8 bases in between. The CDR3 loop reads CSVWDVTDTQYF. The DNA for the CDR3 is TGCAGCGTTTGGGACGTCACAGATACGCAGTATTTT.

This clonotype was seen only a few times. The V call is TRBV14, the J call TRBJ2-7; TRBD1 matches 7 bases. Unmatched junction bases numbered 6, after V lost 4 bases and J lost 3 bases. The CDR3 spans 14 residues. CDR1 and CDR2 from the germline V gene are SGHDN and FVKESK. CDR3 DNA: TGTGCCAGCAGCCGTCGAGCAGGGGGCTACGAGCAGTACTTC. It yields the protein CASSRRAGGYEQYF.

This chain's CDR3 is CASGGPMNTEAFF. In nucleotides, the CDR3 is TGTGCCAGTGGGGGGCCCATGAACACTGAAGCTTTCTTT. The chain couples TRBV6-2 or TRBV6-3 to TRBJ1-1; possible D gene TRBD1, 6 bases. V lost 9 bases and J 0 bases, leaving 11 bases between the germline ends. Germline V gives CDR1 MNHEY, CDR2 SVGEGT. CDR3 length equals 13 residues.

The chain joins TRBV12-3 or TRBV12-4 to TRBJ1-5, with 8 positions matching TRBD1. This CDR3 is 15 amino acids long. Trimming cost V 5 bases and J 3 bases; bases outside gene matches: 6. Here the CDR3 reads CASSPQGAVNQPQHF. The CDR3 nucleotides read TGTGCCAGCAGTCCCCAGGGGGCGGTCAATCAGCCCCAGCATTTT.

Many counts were recorded for this clonotype. The chain links TRBV7-9 to TRBJ1-5, with TRBD1 as a possible D gene (5 bases). The CDR3 sequence is 15 residues long. Deletions cut 5 bases from V and 3 bases from J, with 14 bases between. CDR1 and CDR2 from the germline V gene are SEHNR and FQNEAQ (reference sequence). CDR3 sequence (DNA): TGTGCCAGCAGCCCCGTAGGGGCGATCAATCAGCCCCAGCATTTT. Its protein is CASSPVGAINQPQHF.

The table lists this clonotype with many counts. This chain joins TRBV12-3 or TRBV12-4 and TRBJ2-7, with D unclear. This CDR3 contains 14 residues. V lost 6 bases and J lost 1, with 13 bases in between. The CDR3 nucleotides read TGTGCCAGCAGCAACCGGGCTATATCCTACGAGCAGTACTTC. This codes for CASSNRAISYEQYF.

This clonotype was recorded a few times. The chain joins TRBV7-6 to TRBJ2-5; the D is unclear. V dropped 1 base and J dropped 2 bases, with 11 bases sitting between them. Germline CDR1 reads SGHVS; CDR2 reads FNYEAQ. CDR3 size: 15 residues. DNA for the CDR3: TGTGCCAGCAGCTTAGTGGGCAGGATGCAAGAGACCCAGTACTTC. Translating it yields CASSLVGRMQETQYF.

In this sample, this clonotype turned up many times. The gene calls are TRBV5-1 and TRBJ1-4; D is unclear. The CDR3 is 16 residues long. Trimming pared 1 base from V and 0 bases from J, leaving 10 bases between. Looked up from germline, CDR1 is SGHRS and CDR2 is YFSETQ. This CDR3 is CASSLFSVSTNEKLFF. For the CDR3, the DNA is TGCGCCAGCAGCTTGTTTTCGGTATCAACTAATGAAAAACTGTTTTTT. Filled out from reference TRBV5-1 and TRBJ1-4, the complete variable domain reads KAGVTQTPRYLIKTRGQQVTLSCSPISGHRSVSWYQQTPGQGLQFLFEYFSETQRNKGNFPGRFSGRQFSNSRSEMNVSTLELGDSALYLCASSLFSVSTNEKLFFGSGTQLSVL.

This chain uses TRBV5-4 with TRBJ2-1; D is undetermined. Trimming left V 0 bases short and J 9 bases short, with 10 bases between. CDR3 size: 13 residues. Germline assignment: CDR1 SGHNT and CDR2 YYREEE (reference sequence). CDR3 in amino acids: CASSLGLSPEQFF. The CDR3 DNA reads as TGTGCCAGCAGCTTGGGCTTGAGCCCTGAGCAGTTCTTC.